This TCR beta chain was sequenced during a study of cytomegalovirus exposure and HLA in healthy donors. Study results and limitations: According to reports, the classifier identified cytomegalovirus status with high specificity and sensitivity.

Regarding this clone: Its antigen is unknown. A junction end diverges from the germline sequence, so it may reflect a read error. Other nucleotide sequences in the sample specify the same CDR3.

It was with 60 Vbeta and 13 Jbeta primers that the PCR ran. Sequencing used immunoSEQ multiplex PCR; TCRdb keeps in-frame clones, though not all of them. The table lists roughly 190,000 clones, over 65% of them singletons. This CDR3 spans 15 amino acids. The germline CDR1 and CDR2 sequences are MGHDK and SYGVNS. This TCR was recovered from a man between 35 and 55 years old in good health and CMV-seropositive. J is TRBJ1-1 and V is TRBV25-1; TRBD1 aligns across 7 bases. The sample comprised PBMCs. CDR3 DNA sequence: TGTGCCAGCAGTTCGGTAGACAGGGTAAGCACTGAGGCTTTCTTT. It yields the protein CASSSVDRVSTEAFF.